This T cell receptor beta chain was documented in a study of OX40 agonist ivuxolimab in advanced cancers. The wider study: Among those enrolled, mean age was around 60 years (range roughly 23 to 90) and about 79% were male.

Sequenced by immunoSEQ multiplex PCR; TCRdb stores in-frame clones only, minus some. This sample carries more than 50,000 clones, 75% to 90% of them seen once, and the ten largest clones take 1.5% to 2%. V was trimmed by 4 bases and J by 0 bases, leaving 18 bases between them. Germline CDR1 and CDR2: MNHNS and SASEGT. CDR3 length equals 17 residues. The source material was CD4+ or CD8+ T cells sorted from blood, sampled in a trial of the OX40 agonist ivuxolimab. This clonotype was sampled from an adult with an advanced solid tumor such as melanoma, head and neck, liver or kidney cancer. The genes are TRBV6-1 and TRBJ1-1; D is possibly TRBD1 (5 bases). The CDR3 DNA follows: TGTGCCAGCAGTGTGCCCCCCCCAGGGATAATGAACACTGAAGCTTTCTTT. Amino acids: CASSVPPPGIMNTEAFF.